A selection of T cell receptor beta chains follows, all from one sample in a study of shared clonotypes between healthy human individuals. The method was immunoSEQ multiplex PCR; TCRdb's version includes in-frame clones alone and lacks a portion of them. In the table there are about 600,000 clones, roughly 95% of which are singletons. The sequenced material came from naive CD8+ T cells sorted from blood. The receptors here all came from a woman between 25 and 40 years old in good health. CDR3s leave out the opening cysteine and the closing phenylalanine or tryptophan.

J: TRBJ1-1; V: TRBV9; CDR3: ASSVGAGAEAF
J: TRBJ2-7; V: TRBV29-1; CDR3: SVRQGLRKRSSYEQY
J: TRBJ2-5; V: TRBV7-9; CDR3: ASSLASGREETQY
J: TRBJ2-3; V: TRBV28; CDR3: ASIQTGVSTDTQY
J: TRBJ2-7; V: TRBV10-2; CDR3: ASSPAGAFEQY
J: TRBJ2-7; V: TRBV11-2; CDR3: ASSPGDLFSYEQY
J: TRBJ2-5; V: TRBV5-8; CDR3: ASSFLVEETQY
J: TRBJ1-2; V: TRBV14; CDR3: ASSQDRDGNGNGYT
J: TRBJ1-1; V: TRBV5-1; CDR3: ASSLNQDNTEAF
J: TRBJ1-1; V: TRBV7-8; CDR3: ASSLVGSNDAF
J: TRBJ2-7; V: TRBV10-1; CDR3: ASSEYVAYEQY
J: TRBJ2-1; V: TRBV4-1; CDR3: ASSRDRERDPGDEQF
J: TRBJ2-5; V: TRBV28; CDR3: AGAVGETQY
J: TRBJ2-1; V: TRBV6-5; CDR3: ASSYSIGRANEQF
J: TRBJ1-2; V: TRBV11-2; CDR3: ASSLVVEGRGYGYT
J: TRBJ2-7; V: TRBV28; CDR3: ASSLPARGSGRESYEQY
J: TRBJ1-3; V: TRBV2; CDR3: ASNSGNTIY
J: TRBJ2-3; V: TRBV4-2; CDR3: ASSQEISGTGSTDTQY
J: TRBJ2-7; V: TRBV5-4; CDR3: ASSRDGPYEQY
J: TRBJ2-5; V: TRBV11-2; CDR3: ASSLGIQETQY
J: TRBJ2-3; V: TRBV7-3; CDR3: ASSWTGGLSTDTQY
J: TRBJ1-2; V: TRBV19; CDR3: ASSPMISGGNYGYT
J: TRBJ2-7; V: TRBV30; CDR3: AWTSGNDYEQY
J: TRBJ2-1; V: TRBV7-6; CDR3: ASSQRSGTSSYNEQF
J: TRBJ2-3; V: TRBV27; CDR3: ASSLTATDTQY
J: TRBJ2-7; V: TRBV6-1; CDR3: ASSEGGNPFYEQY
J: TRBJ2-7; V: TRBV27; CDR3: ASSPSGQGREQY
J: TRBJ1-5; V: TRBV7-6; CDR3: ASSLGGGSQPQH
J: TRBJ2-5; V: TRBV7-9; CDR3: ASSLPNQRVQETQY
J: TRBJ2-7; V: TRBV7-6; CDR3: ASSLRPGTYEQY